A selection of T cell receptor beta chains follows, all from one sample in a study of post-analysis software for immune sequencing data. TCRdb recomputed calls from the PCR reads with MiXCR, one row per CDR3 protein. Seen here are 750,000 to 950,000 distinct CDR3 sequences, about 50% observed once, and the top ten hold 4% to 5.5%. The specimen was blood. The receptors stem from a girl aged 10 to 17 with multiple sclerosis. CDR3s include the opening cysteine and the closing phenylalanine or tryptophan. The D gene is left open where the match is weak. Clone size is not always given. Where it is, it says once, few, many or a class for expanded clones.

cdr3_aa cdr3_nt v_call cdr3_length d_call clone_size j_call
CAWTGGLIWANYGYTF TGTGCCTGGACTGGAGGACTAATTTGGGCTAACTATGGCTACACCTTC TRBV30 16 NA NA TRBJ1-2
CASSFGGTARHYGYTF TGTGCCAGCAGTTTTGGGGGGACCGCGAGGCACTATGGCTACACCTTC TRBV28 16 NA NA TRBJ1-2
CASSHHARQGVYEKLFF TGTGCCAGCAGTCACCACGCTAGACAGGGGGTATACGAAAAACTGTTTTTT TRBV2 17 TRBD1 NA TRBJ1-4
CASSRGGTGYNEQFF TGCGCCAGCAGCCGCGGGGGGACAGGATACAATGAGCAGTTCTTC TRBV5-1 15 NA NA TRBJ2-1
CASSEMLASGSYNEQFF TGCGCCAGCAGTGAGATGTTGGCTAGCGGCTCCTACAATGAGCAGTTCTTC TRBV10-1 17 TRBD2 NA TRBJ2-1
CSASPPGQGQYF TGCAGTGCCTCCCCCCCCGGACAGGGGCAGTATTTT TRBV20-1 12 TRBD1 NA TRBJ2-3
CASRAGLGKETQYF TGTGCCAGCAGAGCGGGACTAGGGAAAGAGACCCAGTACTTC TRBV12-3/TRBV12-4 14 TRBD2 NA TRBJ2-5
CASSLTGSLYGYTF TGCGCCAGCAGCTTAACAGGGAGCCTCTATGGCTACACCTTC TRBV5-1 14 NA NA TRBJ1-2
CASSVVAGGEQYF TGTGCCAGCAGCGTAGTGGCGGGGGGCGAGCAGTACTTC TRBV9 13 TRBD2 few TRBJ2-7
CSARDETSGGGYRGTQYF TGCAGTGCTAGAGATGAGACTAGCGGGGGGGGCTATAGGGGTACGCAGTATTTT TRBV20-1 18 TRBD2 few TRBJ2-3
CSVRTSGDNEQFF TGCAGCGTAAGGACTAGCGGGGACAATGAGCAGTTCTTC TRBV29-1 13 TRBD2 NA TRBJ2-1
CASSQTLPGLAETSTDTQYF TGTGCCAGCAGTCAAACCCTCCCGGGACTAGCGGAAACAAGCACAGATACGCAGTATTTT TRBV2 20 TRBD2 NA TRBJ2-3
CATSSAGGINEQFF TGTGCCACCAGTTCCGCGGGAGGCATAAATGAGCAGTTCTTC TRBV24-1 14 TRBD2 NA TRBJ2-1
CSAVPGLAGETQYF TGCAGTGCTGTACCGGGACTAGCGGGAGAGACCCAGTACTTC TRBV20-1 14 TRBD2 few TRBJ2-5
CASSLITGGAYEQYF TGTGCCAGCAGTCTCATCACAGGGGGCGCCTACGAGCAGTACTTC TRBV7-9 15 TRBD1 NA TRBJ2-7
CASRSGSEPGNEQFF TGCGCCAGCAGAAGCGGGAGTGAACCCGGCAATGAGCAGTTCTTC TRBV5-1 15 TRBD2 few TRBJ2-1
CSAESSGISYEQYF TGCAGTGCTGAGAGTAGCGGGATAAGCTACGAGCAGTACTTC TRBV20-1 14 TRBD2 NA TRBJ2-7
CASSPVSGNTQYF TGCGCCAGCAGCCCGGTATCGGGAAATACGCAGTATTTT TRBV5-1 13 NA NA TRBJ2-3
CASSYSSQGGSYEQYF TGTGCCAGCAGTTACTCGAGCCAGGGGGGCTCCTACGAGCAGTACTTC TRBV6-5 16 NA NA TRBJ2-7
CASSLDLAGTGELFF TGCGCCAGCAGCTTGGATCTAGCTGGCACCGGGGAGCTGTTTTTT TRBV5-1 15 NA few TRBJ2-2
CASSDDRVVREKLFF TGTGCCAGCAGTGACGACAGGGTCGTGAGGGAAAAACTGTTTTTT TRBV25-1 15 TRBD1 NA TRBJ1-4
CASSYGLAGGPFDTQYF TGTGCCAGCAGTTACGGACTAGCGGGAGGGCCGTTTGATACGCAGTATTTT TRBV6-5 17 TRBD2 NA TRBJ2-3
CASSVDRGSSYEQYF TGTGCCAGCAGCGTAGACAGGGGAAGCTCCTACGAGCAGTACTTC TRBV9 15 TRBD1 NA TRBJ2-7
CASSLGGSTGTQYF TGTGCCAGCAGCCTCGGCGGGAGCACAGGTACGCAGTATTTT TRBV7-2 14 TRBD2 NA TRBJ2-3
CASSHRETQYF TGTGCCAGCAGCCATCGGGAGACCCAGTACTTC TRBV14 11 NA NA TRBJ2-5
CASSLAASGYQETQYF TGCGCCAGCAGCTTGGCGGCTAGCGGGTACCAAGAGACCCAGTACTTC TRBV5-1 16 TRBD2 NA TRBJ2-5
CASSPFRELGIYEQYF TGTGCCAGCAGTCCCTTCCGGGAGCTAGGAATATACGAGCAGTACTTC TRBV2 16 NA NA TRBJ2-7
CASSQGQQGAREQYF TGTGCCAGCAGCCAAGGTCAGCAGGGGGCCAGAGAGCAGTACTTC TRBV3-1 15 TRBD1 once TRBJ2-5
CSARDPGLAGPSGQYF TGCAGTGCTAGAGATCCGGGACTAGCGGGCCCCAGCGGGCAGTACTTC TRBV20-1 16 TRBD2 NA TRBJ2-4
CASLKSGIPNEQFF TGTGCCAGCTTGAAGTCCGGGATTCCCAATGAGCAGTTCTTC TRBV12-3/TRBV12-4 14 NA few TRBJ2-1
CASSLAGNQPQHF TGCGCCAGCAGCTTGGCCGGGAATCAGCCCCAGCATTTT TRBV5-1 13 NA many TRBJ1-5
CSVEGQVYGYTF TGCAGCGTTGAGGGACAAGTCTATGGCTACACCTTC TRBV29-1 12 NA NA TRBJ1-2
CSAGTSLQYF TGCAGCGCCGGGACTAGCCTTCAGTACTTC TRBV29-1 10 TRBD2 NA TRBJ2-4
CASSSTSGTQYF TGTGCCAGCAGTTCTACCTCGGGTACGCAGTATTTT TRBV6-5 12 NA NA TRBJ2-3
CSVAQGAVEEQYF TGCAGCGTTGCACAGGGGGCCGTGGAGGAGCAGTACTTC TRBV29-1 13 TRBD1 few TRBJ2-7
CASSLKLISDTQYF TGTGCCAGCAGCTTGAAACTCATTTCAGATACGCAGTATTTT TRBV5-6 14 NA few TRBJ2-3
CASSQVRLVVHEQFF TGCGCCAGCAGCCAAGTCCGACTAGTAGTCCATGAGCAGTTCTTC TRBV4-1 15 NA NA TRBJ2-1